This TCR beta chain came from a study of blood T cell repertoires in COVID-19. A word on this clone: A read error may account for a junction end that differs from germline.

A Seattle source enrolled patients during active infection and followed them longitudinally. TCRdb keeps only in-frame clones here, not all; method: immunoSEQ multiplex PCR. Here the sample spans a few hundred thousand clones, around 87% being singletons. This sequence was found in a woman aged 55 to 70 with COVID-19, enrolled during active disease. Sequencing was carried out using peripheral blood.

The CDR3: CASSLDRVGTGAFF. DNA for the CDR3: TGTGCCAGCAGTTTGGACAGGGTCGGCACTGGAGCTTTCTTT. The chain combines TRBV27 with TRBJ1-1, with 8 bases fitting TRBD1. Germline V lookup: CDR1 MNHEY, CDR2 SMNVEV (reference sequence). The CDR3 is 14 residues long.